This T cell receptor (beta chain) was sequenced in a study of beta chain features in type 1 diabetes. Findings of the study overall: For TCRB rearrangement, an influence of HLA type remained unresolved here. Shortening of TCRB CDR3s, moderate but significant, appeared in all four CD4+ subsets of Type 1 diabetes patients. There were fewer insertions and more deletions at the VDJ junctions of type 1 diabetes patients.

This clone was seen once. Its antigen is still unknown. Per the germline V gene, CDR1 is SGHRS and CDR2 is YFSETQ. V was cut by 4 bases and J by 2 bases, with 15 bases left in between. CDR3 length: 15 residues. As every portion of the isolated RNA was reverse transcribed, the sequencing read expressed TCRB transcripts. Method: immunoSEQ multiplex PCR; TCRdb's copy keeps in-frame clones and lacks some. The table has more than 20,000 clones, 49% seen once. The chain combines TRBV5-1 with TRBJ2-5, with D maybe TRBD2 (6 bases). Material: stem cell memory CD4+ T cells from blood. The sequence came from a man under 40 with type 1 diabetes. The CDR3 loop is CASSPVGGTQETQYF. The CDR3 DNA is TGCGCCAGCAGCCCTGTCGGGGGAACGCAAGAGACCCAGTACTTC.